This T cell receptor (beta chain) came from a study of blood T cells in healthy people across ages. Overall study results and limits: Roughly linearly, TCR beta diversity per million T cells fell as age increased.

Worth noting for this clonotype: The antigen remains unidentified.

Using a J-beta primer mix together with a sample-barcoded 5' primer, a second PCR was run for about 6 to 11 cycles. TCRdb ran MiXCR on the 5' RACE reads and lists one entry per CDR3 protein. The sample has more than 800,000 distinct CDR3 sequences, less than 50% seen once. The CDR3 is 15 amino acids. Germline CDR1 SGHRS, CDR2 YFSETQ. V lost 2 bases and J lost 6, with 12 bases in between. The sequence was obtained from a woman aged 55-69 years in good health. Sequenced material: blood. The J gene is TRBJ1-6, the V gene TRBV5-1; D gene unclear. The CDR3 bases are TGCGCCAGCAGCTTTAGGTCAGGAGGTAATTCACCCCTCCACTTT. Encoded protein: CASSFRSGGNSPLHF.